These 17 T cell receptor beta chains were sequenced from one sample in a study of blood T cell repertoires in COVID-19. Here immunoSEQ multiplex PCR was the method, and the copy in TCRdb shows in-frame clones only, minus some. The data contain about 180,000 clones, 79% of them singletons. The source material was peripheral blood. The receptors shown here come from a woman aged 60 to 75 with COVID-19, enrolled during active disease.

This clone has just a few counts. This chain uses TRBV19 with TRBJ1-5; 8 bases line up with TRBD1. This CDR3 region has 14 residues. Germline CDR1 reads LNHDA; CDR2 reads SQIVND (reference sequence). After removal of 5 bases from V and 6 bases from J, the junction contained 6 bases not matched to a gene. The CDR3 spells CASSATGGGQPQHF. CDR3 sequence (DNA): TGTGCCAGTAGTGCTACAGGGGGAGGTCAGCCCCAGCATTTT. Filled out from reference TRBV19 and TRBJ1-5, the complete variable domain reads DGGITQSPKYLFRKEGQNVTLSCEQNLNHDAMYWYRQDPGQGLRLIYYSQIVNDFQKGDIAEGYSVSREKKESFPLTVTSAQKNPTAFYLCASSATGGGQPQHFGDGTRLSIL.

This clone was seen more than once but under ten times. The chain links TRBV5-4 to TRBJ1-4; TRBD1 is a possible D gene (6 bases). The CDR3 sequence is 15 residues long. Deletions cut 0 bases from V and 8 bases from J, with 14 bases between. Germline V gives CDR1 SGHNT, CDR2 YYREEE (reference sequence). The CDR3 spells CASSLGKTGNEKLFF. The CDR3 DNA is TGTGCCAGCAGCTTGGGCAAAACAGGGAACGAAAAACTGTTTTTT. The whole variable domain, filled in from reference TRBV5-4 and TRBJ1-4, reads ETGVTQSPTHLIKTRGQQVTLRCSSQSGHNTVSWYQQALGQGPQFIFQYYREEENGRGNFPPRFSGLQFPNYSSELNVNALELDDSALYLCASSLGKTGNEKLFFGSGTQLSVL.

The genes are TRBV12-5 and TRBJ2-3; D might be TRBD1 (5 bases). Germline V gives CDR1 LGHNT, CDR2 FRNRAP. This CDR3 has 14 residues. Trimming stripped 9 bases from V and 5 bases from J, with 18 bases between. Here the CDR3 reads CASSTGRRGDTQYF. CDR3 nucleotides: TGTGCTAGCTCGACGGGTCGTAGGGGAGATACGCAGTATTTT.

V is TRBV28 and J is TRBJ2-1; TRBD2 matches at 8 bases. The germline CDR1 and CDR2 sequences are MDHEN and SYDVKM. The trim removed 7 bases at V and 6 bases at J, leaving 8 bases unmatched. The CDR3 length is 14 residues. CDR3 residues: CASNVGLVPNEQFF. The CDR3, as DNA: TGTGCCAGCAATGTGGGACTAGTTCCCAATGAGCAGTTCTTC.

This chain connects TRBV23-1 to TRBJ2-2, with 7 nucleotides matching TRBD1. TRBV23-1 counts as an open reading frame of uncertain function. The trim removed 2 bases at V and 3 bases at J, leaving 12 bases unmatched. The CDR3 contains 18 residues. The CDR3, as DNA: TGCGCCAGCAGTCAACCACCACGAATAACAGGGGACACCGGGGAGCTGTTTTTT. Translating it yields CASSQPPRITGDTGELFF.

V gene TRBV9 combines with J gene TRBJ2-7, with 7 bases fitting TRBD2. The CDR3 has 15 amino acids. Germline loops: CDR1 SGDLS, CDR2 YYNGEE. The V and J ends lost 0 bases and 0 bases, in that order; junction bases with no gene match: 3. The CDR3 DNA follows: TGTGCCAGCAGCGTAGCTGGCGGGAGCTCCTACGAGCAGTACTTC. Translating it yields CASSVAGGSSYEQYF.

This chain uses TRBV27 with TRBJ2-2; 14 nucleotides agree with TRBD2. Germline trimming cut 4 bases from V and 5 bases from J; bases unmatched to any gene: 9. This CDR3 region has 18 residues. Germline CDR1 reads MNHEY; CDR2 reads SMNVEV (reference sequence). The chain's CDR3 is CASSSPGLAGVRTGELFF. CDR3 DNA sequence: TGTGCCAGCAGTTCCCCGGGACTAGCGGGAGTACGGACCGGGGAGCTGTTTTTT.

The chain combines TRBV19 with TRBJ2-3, with 9 nucleotides matching TRBD1. V was pared by 4 bases and J by 7 bases, with 12 bases of the junction left unmatched. CDR1 LNHDA and CDR2 SQIVND come from the germline V gene (reference sequence). The CDR3 is made up of 16 amino acids. The CDR3 DNA reads TGTGCCAGTAGTACCGACAGGGGGAAATTTTGGTATACGCAGTATTTT. This gives the protein CASSTDRGKFWYTQYF.

Note on this clone: The junction shows a germline mismatch at one end, possibly a read error. The rearrangement joins TRBV7-7 to TRBJ1-3, with TRBD1 identical over 12 bases. Germline lookup yields CDR1 SSHAT and CDR2 FNYEAQ (reference sequence). The CDR3 consists of 15 residues. The CDR3 is CASSRGTGGSDTIYF. In DNA, the CDR3 is TGTGCTAGCAGCCGCGGGACAGGGGGCAGTGACACCATATATTTT.

This chain links TRBV5-1 with TRBJ2-3; possible D gene TRBD1, 6 bases. CDR1 and CDR2 from the germline V gene are SGHRS and YFSETQ. V was cut by 4 bases and J by 1 base, with 13 bases left in between. This CDR3 is built from 15 residues. The CDR3 DNA reads as TGCGCCAGCAGCGTGGGACCAGGGGGCACAGATACGCAGTATTTT. Amino acids: CASSVGPGGTDTQYF.

This chain links TRBV9 with TRBJ2-2; tentative D call: TRBD2 (6 bases). The CDR3 is 15 residues long. Germline V gives CDR1 SGDLS, CDR2 YYNGEE. Trimming took off 3 bases at V and 2 bases at J, with 11 bases between the two ends. CDR3: CASSGRDFNTGELFF. CDR3 DNA: TGTGCCAGCAGCGGCCGGGACTTTAACACCGGGGAGCTGTTTTTT.

The chain employs TRBV5-6 and TRBJ2-5; 12 positions agree with TRBD2. Unmatched junction bases numbered 5, after V lost 1 base and J lost 1 base. CDR1 and CDR2 from the germline V gene are SGHDT and YYEEEE. This CDR3 comprises 17 residues. The CDR3: CASSLLKLAGGQETQYF. Here the CDR3 DNA reads TGTGCCAGCAGCTTGTTGAAACTAGCGGGGGGCCAAGAGACCCAGTACTTC.

The V call is TRBV12-3 or TRBV12-4, the J call TRBJ1-1, with unresolved D. This CDR3 is built from 12 residues. V lost 8 bases and J lost 0, with 7 bases in between. The CDR3 sequence is CASRGMNTEAFF. In nucleotides, the CDR3 is TGTGCCAGCCGCGGGATGAACACTGAAGCTTTCTTT.

The chain couples TRBV5-4 to TRBJ1-2; a weak D match, TRBD1 (5 bases). The V gene's germline CDR1 is SGHNT and CDR2 YYREEE (reference sequence). The V end lost 4 bases, the J end lost 2 bases, and 15 bases lay between the germline ends. The CDR3 loop spans 15 amino acids. The chain's CDR3 is CASSPARAGNYGYTF. DNA of the CDR3: TGTGCCAGCAGCCCCGCCAGGGCCGGGAACTATGGCTACACCTTC.

J is TRBJ2-1 and V is TRBV19, with TRBD2 as a possible D gene (5 bases). Trimming cost V 6 bases and J 0 bases, with 12 bases left between them. Germline CDR1 reads LNHDA; CDR2 reads SQIVND (reference sequence). The CDR3 is 15 amino acids. CDR3 amino acids: CASRAAASSYNEQFF. CDR3 DNA sequence: TGTGCCAGTAGAGCAGCGGCAAGCTCCTACAATGAGCAGTTCTTC.

The gene calls are TRBV27 and TRBJ1-5, with 8 nucleotides matching TRBD1. This CDR3 comprises 15 residues. V shed 5 bases, J shed 5 bases, and the junction held 8 bases outside the gene matches. The germline V gene has CDR1 MNHEY and CDR2 SMNVEV (reference sequence). CDR3 sequence: CASSPTGTGYQPQHF. The CDR3 DNA reads TGTGCCAGCAGTCCGACCGGGACAGGTTATCAGCCCCAGCATTTT.

J is TRBJ2-5 and V is TRBV3-1 (or the pseudogene TRBV3-2), with 9 bases fitting TRBD2. CDR3 size: 20 residues. The germline CDR1 and CDR2 sequences are LGHDT and YNNKEL (reference sequence). The V and J ends lost 1 base and 7 bases, in that order; junction bases with no gene match: 22. This CDR3 is CASSQAGKWASGNPMGTQYF. The CDR3 bases are TGTGCCAGCAGCCAAGCGGGGAAGTGGGCTAGCGGGAACCCCATGGGGACCCAGTACTTC.